Below are 29 T cell receptor beta chains sequenced from a single sample in a study of shared clonotypes between healthy human individuals. Method: immunoSEQ multiplex PCR; TCRdb's copy keeps in-frame clones and lacks some. The data hold approximately 2.4 million clones, with nearly 97% observed a single time. Sequencing used naive CD4+ T cells sorted from blood. Subset noted: CD45RA+ positively selected. These receptor sequences come from a man aged 18 to 35 in good health.

The J gene is TRBJ2-7, the V gene TRBV5-1; D ambiguous. In germline, CDR1 is SGHRS, CDR2 YFSETQ. This CDR3 has 14 residues. The V gene lost 5 bases and the J gene lost 7 bases, with 19 bases spanning the gap. CDR3 nucleotide sequence: TGCGCCAGCAGGACCGGTGTTCTCGCTTTTGAGCAGTACTTC. Residues: CASRTGVLAFEQYF.

This chain connects TRBV7-2 to TRBJ1-5; TRBD1 matches at 8 bases. The CDR3 has 14 residues. From germline, CDR1 is SGHTA and CDR2 FQGNSA. Trimming at V came to 3 bases and at J to 7 bases, leaving 5 bases not matched to a gene. CDR3 DNA sequence: TGTGCCAGCAGCTTGACAGGGGCAGAGCAGCCCCAGCATTTT. Translating it yields CASSLTGAEQPQHF. Looking up the rest from reference TRBV7-2 and TRBJ1-5 gives the full variable domain: GAGVSQSPSNKVTEKGKDVELRCDPISGHTALYWYRQSLGQGLEFLIYFQGNSAPDKSGLPSDRFSAERTGGSVSTLTIQRTQQEDSAVYLCASSLTGAEQPQHFGDGTRLSIL.

The chain uses TRBV13 and TRBJ2-3; 10 nucleotides match TRBD2. The CDR3 contains 17 residues. Looked up from germline, CDR1 is PRHDT and CDR2 is FYEKMQ (reference sequence). The V segment lost 5 bases and the J segment 2 bases; nucleotides outside the gene matches: 10. The CDR3 spells CASSALQRGGATDTQYF. The CDR3 bases are TGTGCCAGCAGCGCTCTCCAGCGGGGGGGCGCCACAGATACGCAGTATTTT.

CDR3 sequence: CASGLVYTGTVSNQPQHF. DNA of the CDR3: TGTGCTAGTGGTTTGGTATACACCGGGACGGTTAGCAATCAGCCCCAGCATTTT. The rearrangement links TRBV12-5 to TRBJ1-5; maybe TRBD1 (5 bases). CDR1 is LGHNT, CDR2 FRNRAP, per germline. The CDR3 extends over 18 amino acids. The ends were cut back, 0 bases at V and 0 bases at J, with 15 bases in the middle. The full variable domain, with the rest looked up from reference TRBV12-5 and TRBJ1-5, is DARVTQTPRHKVTEMGQEVTMRCQPILGHNTVFWYRQTMMQGLELLAYFRNRAPLDDSGMPKDRFSAEMPDATLATLKIQPSEPRDSAVYFCASGLVYTGTVSNQPQHFGDGTRLSIL.

As to this clone: This specimen includes other DNA sequences encoding the same CDR3. The chain joins TRBV19 to TRBJ1-5, with D uncertain. V was pared by 3 bases and J by 7 bases, with 7 bases between. Germline V gene data show CDR1 as LNHDA and CDR2 as SQIVND (reference sequence). The CDR3 sequence is 12 residues long. The DNA of the CDR3 is TGTGCCAGTAGTATCTCGAACCAGCCCCAGCATTTT. Its translation is CASSISNQPQHF.

The V call is TRBV5-1, the J call TRBJ1-2, with TRBD1 as a possible D gene (6 bases). This CDR3 has 13 amino acids. Between the trimmed V and J ends, which lost 3 bases and 6 bases, there was a span of 12 bases. The V gene's germline CDR1 is SGHRS and CDR2 YFSETQ. The CDR3 DNA reads TGCGCCAGCAGCTCACAGGGAGTAGATGGCTACACCTTC. This sequence encodes CASSSQGVDGYTF.

The V call is TRBV11-2, the J call TRBJ2-4; 11 bases match TRBD2. The CDR3 runs to 15 residues. Trimming removed 6 bases from V and 3 bases from J; junction bases left unmatched: 4. The germline gives CDR1 SGHAT, CDR2 FQNNGV. The CDR3 coding sequence is TGTGCCAGCAGTAGCGGGGGGGCCGGCAAAAACATTCAGTACTTC. As protein: CASSSGGAGKNIQYF.

The J gene is TRBJ2-7, the V gene TRBV6-5; 7 nucleotides line up with TRBD1. From germline, CDR1 is MNHEY and CDR2 SVGAGI. V shed 5 bases and J 6 bases; nucleotides not matched to a gene: 1. The CDR3 is made up of 11 amino acids. The CDR3 sequence is CASSDRVEQYF. The CDR3, as DNA: TGTGCCAGCAGTGACAGGGTCGAGCAGTACTTC.

On this clone itself: Other nucleotide sequences in the sample specify the same CDR3. The rearrangement joins TRBV7-9 to TRBJ2-1; 7 bases are a match to TRBD2. This CDR3 contains 14 residues. V lost 6 bases, J lost 0 bases, and 2 bases stayed unmatched. Germline CDR1 reads SEHNR; CDR2 reads FQNEAQ (reference sequence). The DNA of the CDR3 is TGTGCCAGCAGTCCGGGAGGCTCCTACAATGAGCAGTTCTTC. Residues: CASSPGGSYNEQFF.

The CDR3 region has the DNA TGTGCCAGCAGTTACTTGACAGGCCGAAACACTGAAGCTTTCTTT. Amino acid sequence: CASSYLTGRNTEAFF. V gene TRBV6-5 combines with J gene TRBJ1-1; a weak D match, TRBD1 (6 bases). The CDR3 runs to 15 residues. V lost 1 base, J lost 2 bases, and 11 bases lay in between. Germline V lookup: CDR1 MNHEY, CDR2 SVGAGI.

The chain combines TRBV5-1 with TRBJ2-1; the D gene is possibly TRBD1 (6 bases). CDR3 length: 15 residues. V was trimmed by 0 bases and J by 8 bases, leaving 15 bases between them. CDR1 and CDR2 (germline): SGHRS, YFSETQ. Here the CDR3 reads CASSLEQGRWDEQFF. The CDR3 DNA sequence: TGCGCCAGCAGCTTGGAACAGGGAAGGTGGGATGAGCAGTTCTTC.

CDR3 nucleotide sequence: TGTGCCAGCAGCTCCCCCGGCCCCACTGAAGCTTTCTTT. Protein: CASSSPGPTEAFF. V is TRBV7-2 and J is TRBJ1-1; D remains ambiguous. Germline assignment: CDR1 SGHTA and CDR2 FQGNSA. CDR3 size: 13 residues. Trimming cost V 4 bases and J 4 bases, with 10 bases left between them.

As regards this clone: This CDR3 is also generated by other DNA sequences in the sample. The chain is built from TRBV30 and TRBJ1-1, with unresolved D. V shed 0 bases and J shed 5 bases, with 7 bases lying between them. The CDR3 sequence is 12 residues long. Germline CDR1 is GTSNPN and CDR2 is SVGIG (reference sequence). The CDR3, as DNA: TGTGCCTGGAGTGTAGGCCCGACTGAAGCTTTCTTT. Its protein is CAWSVGPTEAFF.

The rearrangement joins TRBV5-1 to TRBJ1-1; 7 nucleotides agree with TRBD1. The CDR3 is made up of 14 amino acids. From germline, CDR1 is SGHRS and CDR2 YFSETQ. The V segment lost 6 bases and the J segment 1 base; nucleotides outside the gene matches: 6. CDR3 DNA: TGCGCCAGCAAGAGGGACAGCGGGAACACTGAAGCTTTCTTT. Its protein is CASKRDSGNTEAFF.

This sequence joins TRBV2 and TRBJ2-7, with TRBD1 identical over 7 bases. The germline gives CDR1 SNHLY, CDR2 FYNNEI. The CDR3 is made up of 13 amino acids. Trimming took 5 bases from V and 1 from J; bases not matched to a gene: 2. The DNA for the CDR3 is TGTGCCAGCAGTCAGACAGGGTCCTACGAGCAGTACTTC. This codes for CASSQTGSYEQYF.

The sample holds a few counts of this clone. This sample also contains other DNA sequences that code for the same CDR3. J is TRBJ2-1 and V is TRBV5-1; a weak D match, TRBD1 (6 bases). Per the germline V gene, CDR1 is SGHRS and CDR2 is YFSETQ. V was cut by 0 bases and J by 1 base, with 8 bases left in between. The CDR3 totals 15 residues. CDR3 DNA: TGCGCCAGCAGCTTGGGGCAGGGGTCCTACAATGAGCAGTTCTTC. Its protein is CASSLGQGSYNEQFF.

V is TRBV5-1 and J is TRBJ2-2; TRBD2 matches at 11 bases. Per the germline V gene, CDR1 is SGHRS and CDR2 is YFSETQ. V lost 0 bases, J lost 7 bases, and 5 bases stayed unmatched. This CDR3 spans 16 amino acids. Here the CDR3 reads CASSLALAGVGGELFF. CDR3 DNA: TGCGCCAGCAGCTTGGCACTAGCGGGAGTCGGCGGGGAGCTGTTTTTT. The whole variable domain, filled in from reference TRBV5-1 and TRBJ2-2, reads KAGVTQTPRYLIKTRGQQVTLSCSPISGHRSVSWYQQTPGQGLQFLFEYFSETQRNKGNFPGRFSGRQFSNSRSEMNVSTLELGDSALYLCASSLALAGVGGELFFGEGSRLTVL.

The chain links TRBV7-9 to TRBJ1-2; D is possibly TRBD1 (6 bases). Trimming removed 5 bases from V and 5 bases from J, with 21 bases in between. This CDR3 comprises 16 residues. The germline V gene has CDR1 SEHNR and CDR2 FQNEAQ (reference sequence). This chain's CDR3 is CASSLPALGQTYGYTF. The CDR3 bases are TGTGCCAGCAGCCTCCCGGCCTTAGGACAGACATATGGCTACACCTTC.

The chain is built from TRBV5-1 and TRBJ2-1, with no clear D. V was clipped by 4 bases and J by 7 bases, with 12 bases between them. Germline lookup yields CDR1 SGHRS and CDR2 YFSETQ. The CDR3 sequence is 13 residues long. The chain's CDR3 is CASSLQVVNEQFF. CDR3 DNA: TGCGCCAGCAGCCTTCAAGTGGTAAATGAGCAGTTCTTC.

The chain is built from TRBV7-9 and TRBJ1-4; D is uncertain. Germline CDR1 SEHNR, CDR2 FQNEAQ (reference sequence). The CDR3 extends over 14 amino acids. Trimming pared 2 bases from V and 3 bases from J, leaving 7 bases between. DNA of the CDR3: TGTGCCAGCAGCTTATCACAATCTAATGAAAAACTGTTTTTT. Its translation: CASSLSQSNEKLFF.

The chain employs TRBV2 and TRBJ2-5; weak D call: TRBD2 (6 bases). V was pared by 6 bases and J by 9 bases, with 14 bases between. CDR1 and CDR2 from the germline V gene are SNHLY and FYNNEI. The CDR3 runs to 12 residues. CDR3 region: CASRGTAVSQYF. The CDR3 coding sequence is TGTGCCAGCAGGGGGACTGCTGTATCCCAGTACTTC.

The chain carries TRBV5-1 and TRBJ1-1; no clear D gene. This CDR3 comprises 15 residues. Trimming removed 9 bases from V and 6 bases from J, with 24 bases in between. Germline V CDR1 and CDR2: SGHRS, YFSETQ. CDR3 protein: CATTVAGWGTSEAFF. CDR3 nucleotides: TGCGCCACCACCGTGGCGGGATGGGGAACGTCTGAAGCTTTCTTT.

The chain joins TRBV7-9 to TRBJ2-5; D remains unclear. Deletions cut 1 base from V and 1 base from J, with 7 bases between. The CDR3 totals 14 residues. Per the germline V gene, CDR1 is SEHNR and CDR2 is FQNEAQ (reference sequence). CDR3 residues: CASSLGPGQETQYF. The CDR3 DNA sequence: TGTGCCAGCAGCTTAGGCCCCGGCCAAGAGACCCAGTACTTC. The full variable domain, in which reference TRBV7-9 and TRBJ2-5 provide the parts outside the CDR3, is DTGVSQNPRHKITKRGQNVTFRCDPISEHNRLYWYRQTLGQGPEFLTYFQNEAQLEKSRLLSDRFSAERPKGSFSTLEIQRTEQGDSAMYLCASSLGPGQETQYFGPGTRLLVL.

Worth noting for this clone: The same CDR3 also results from other DNA sequences found in this sample. This rearrangement joins TRBV5-4 to TRBJ2-7, with 10 positions matching TRBD2. Looked up from germline, CDR1 is SGHNT and CDR2 is YYREEE (reference sequence). Unmatched junction bases numbered 6, after V lost 3 bases and J lost 3 bases. The CDR3 length is 15 residues. This CDR3 reads CASSSIAGGGYEQYF. The CDR3, as DNA: TGTGCCAGCAGCTCTATAGCGGGAGGCGGCTACGAGCAGTACTTC.

J is TRBJ1-4 and V is TRBV13; D not certain. The CDR3 is made up of 15 amino acids. Germline lookup yields CDR1 PRHDT and CDR2 FYEKMQ (reference sequence). Trimming removed 4 bases from V and 3 bases from J, with 12 bases in between. In DNA form, the CDR3 reads TGTGCCAGCAGCTCCCCTGGGGTCGCTAATGAAAAACTGTTTTTT. It encodes CASSSPGVANEKLFF.

The chain links TRBV27 to TRBJ2-1; D may be TRBD1 or TRBD2 (5 bases each). The germline gives CDR1 MNHEY, CDR2 SMNVEV (reference sequence). Deletions cut 6 bases from V and 8 bases from J, with 14 bases between. This CDR3 has 13 residues. This chain's CDR3 is CASSLVGDDEQFF. The CDR3, as DNA: TGTGCCAGCAGCCTAGTTGGGGACGATGAGCAGTTCTTC.

This clone appeared a single time. This rearrangement joins TRBV28 to TRBJ1-6, with D maybe TRBD1 (5 bases). Germline CDR1 reads MDHEN; CDR2 reads SYDVKM. The V end was cut by 9 bases, the J end by 11 bases, with 8 bases between. This CDR3 region has 10 residues. In nucleotides, the CDR3 is TGTGCCAGTGGGGGACCACCCCTCCACTTT. This translates into CASGGPPLHF.

The chain carries TRBV5-1 and TRBJ2-7, with 9 bases fitting TRBD1. The V gene's germline CDR1 is SGHRS and CDR2 YFSETQ. Trimming took 3 bases from V and 3 from J; bases not matched to a gene: 4. The CDR3 extends over 14 amino acids. The CDR3 spells CASSSWTGDYEQYF. The CDR3 nucleotides are TGCGCCAGCAGCTCGTGGACAGGGGACTACGAGCAGTACTTC.

With respect to this clone: Other DNA sequences in this specimen translate into the identical CDR3. The chain employs TRBV5-1 and TRBJ2-4; D is unclear. This CDR3 is 14 amino acids long. The germline CDR1 and CDR2 sequences are SGHRS and YFSETQ. Deletions cut 0 bases from V and 2 bases from J, with 6 bases between. In DNA form, the CDR3 reads TGCGCCAGCAGCTTGGGCGATCCCAAAAACATTCAGTACTTC. Translated, it gives CASSLGDPKNIQYF.